This passage covers 19 T cell receptor beta chains from one sample sequenced in a study of blood T cells in healthy people across ages (dated by TCRdb to the mid-2010s). The library relied on 5' RACE. Sequencing instrument: Illumina HiSeq 2500. A second 7 to 11 cycle PCR used a sample-barcoded 5' primer and a J-beta primer mix. TCRdb redid the processing of the public reads, applying fastp at Q25 and MiXCR, and retained in-frame beta chains. Under each unique CDR3 protein, matching rows form one entry showing the most common genes and DNA. The sample table contains fewer than 2,000,000 distinct CDR3 sequences; only one count was recorded for approximately 32% of them. The top ten clones comprise roughly 10% of the sample. The specimen sequenced was blood. These receptors all come from a woman aged 25-40 years in good health.

The J gene is TRBJ2-5, the V gene TRBV5-1; possible D gene TRBD1, 6 bases. Trimming removed 0 bases from V and 5 bases from J, with 14 bases in between. Germline-derived CDR1 and CDR2 are SGHRS and YFSETQ. The CDR3 covers 15 residues. This chain's CDR3 is CASSLALGQRETQYF. CDR3 nucleotides: TGCGCCAGCAGCTTGGCCCTCGGACAGAGGGAGACCCAGTACTTC.

In its sample, this clonotype was seen a few times. The rearrangement links TRBV6-6 to TRBJ2-1; the match to TRBD1 covers 11 bases. V shed 7 bases and J 8 bases; nucleotides not matched to a gene: 7. The CDR3 loop spans 14 amino acids. CDR1 MNHNY and CDR2 SVGAGI come from the germline V gene (reference sequence). The CDR3 DNA follows: TGTGCCAGCAAAAGGGACAGGGGGTGGTATGAGCAGTTCTTC. Residues: CASKRDRGWYEQFF.

This clonotype was detected many times. V is TRBV29-1 and J is TRBJ2-3; D is unresolved. Per germline, CDR1 SQVTM and CDR2 ANQGSEA. The CDR3 runs to 11 residues. V gave up 6 bases and J gave up 2 bases, with 6 bases separating them. As DNA, the CDR3 is TGCAGCGTACAATACACAGATACGCAGTATTTT. Its protein is CSVQYTDTQYF.

This chain's CDR3 is CASRRGAGGPYNEQFF. DNA for the CDR3: TGTGCCAGCCGAAGGGGGGCGGGAGGACCCTACAATGAGCAGTTCTTC. The gene calls are TRBV28 and TRBJ2-1; 8 bases are shared with TRBD2. The CDR3 runs 16 residues. From germline, CDR1 is MDHEN and CDR2 SYDVKM. V shed 8 bases, J shed 2 bases, and the junction held 11 bases outside the gene matches.

This clonotype came up a few times. The chain recombines TRBV4-1 with TRBJ1-5; D uncertain. Per the germline V gene, CDR1 is MGHRA and CDR2 is YSYEKL. V was cut by 5 bases and J by 6 bases, with 17 bases left in between. This CDR3 comprises 15 residues. The CDR3 region is CASSESGTGSQPQHF. The CDR3 bases are TGCGCCAGCAGCGAGTCGGGAACGGGCAGTCAGCCCCAGCATTTT.

This clonotype has only a few counts. The rearrangement joins TRBV3-1 to TRBJ2-5; 10 bases fit TRBD2. V shed 1 base and J 6 bases; nucleotides not matched to a gene: 8. In germline, CDR1 is LGHDT, CDR2 YNNKEL (reference sequence). The CDR3 sequence is 16 residues long. The CDR3 DNA is TGTGCCAGCAGCCAAGGGCTAGCGGGAGTCGGACAGACCCAGTACTTC. Its protein is CASSQGLAGVGQTQYF.

The V call is TRBV10-2, the J call TRBJ2-1; D not certain. The CDR3 totals 13 residues. The germline V gene encodes CDR1 WSHSY and CDR2 SAAADI. The V gene lost 2 bases and the J gene lost 8 bases, with 10 bases spanning the gap. CDR3 region: CASSEIKEHEQFF. The CDR3 DNA is TGCGCCAGCAGTGAGATCAAGGAACATGAGCAGTTCTTC.

This clonotype was seen only a few times. V gene TRBV3-1 combines with J gene TRBJ2-1; 12 bases are shared with TRBD2. Per the germline V gene, CDR1 is LGHDT and CDR2 is YNNKEL (reference sequence). This CDR3 has 15 residues. Trimming took 4 bases from V and 8 from J; bases not matched to a gene: 6. The CDR3 sequence is CASSPLAGGAHEQFF. The CDR3, as DNA: TGTGCCAGCAGCCCACTAGCGGGGGGCGCGCATGAGCAGTTCTTC.

The chain has TRBV7-9 and TRBJ2-5; 8 bases are a match to TRBD1. V dropped 4 bases and J dropped 4; count of bases not matched to a gene: 5. This CDR3 comprises 14 residues. Looked up from germline, CDR1 is SEHNR and CDR2 is FQNEAQ (reference sequence). This CDR3 is CASSSWQGAETQYF. The CDR3 bases are TGTGCCAGCAGCTCATGGCAGGGGGCAGAGACCCAGTACTTC.

At least ten counts were recorded for this clonotype. The chain recombines TRBV7-2 with TRBJ2-3; D is possibly TRBD1 or TRBD2 (5 bases each). CDR1 is SGHTA, CDR2 FQGNSA, per germline. Trimming removed 2 bases at V and 4 bases at J, with 16 bases between. The CDR3 sequence is 16 residues long. As DNA, the CDR3 is TGTGCCAGCAGCTTATACACCGGGGCGCCCCCAGATACGCAGTATTTT. This encodes CASSLYTGAPPDTQYF.

V gene TRBV27 combines with J gene TRBJ2-3, with D perhaps being TRBD1 or TRBD2 (5 bases each). CDR3 size: 16 residues. V dropped 6 bases and J dropped 0 bases, with 16 bases sitting between them. The germline gives CDR1 MNHEY, CDR2 SMNVEV (reference sequence). Here the CDR3 reads CASRERIGASTDTQYF. The CDR3 DNA follows: TGTGCCAGCAGAGAGAGAATCGGGGCTAGCACAGATACGCAGTATTTT.

V and J are TRBV2 and TRBJ2-3; D not certain. Between the trimmed V and J ends, which lost 8 bases and 0 bases, there was a span of 18 bases. Germline V gene data show CDR1 as SNHLY and CDR2 as FYNNEI. The length of the CDR3 is 16 residues. The CDR3 coding sequence is TGTGCCAGCGCTTTCTTCAGGTCAGAGAGCACAGATACGCAGTATTTT. This sequence encodes CASAFFRSESTDTQYF.

This clonotype has just a few counts. The chain recombines TRBV2 with TRBJ1-1; D might be TRBD1 (5 bases). The CDR3 is made up of 14 amino acids. V lost 8 bases, J lost 1 base, and 14 bases lay in between. CDR1 is SNHLY and CDR2 is FYNNEI in the germline V gene. CDR3 coding DNA: TGTGCCAGCGGAGAGACAGCGAAGAACACTGAAGCTTTCTTT. This codes for CASGETAKNTEAFF.

This clonotype appeared many times. This chain links TRBV20-1 with TRBJ2-5; D unclear. The germline V gene encodes CDR1 DFQATT and CDR2 SNEGSKA (reference sequence). The V end lost 1 base, the J end lost 5 bases, and 5 bases lay between the germline ends. There are 11 residues in the CDR3. As DNA, the CDR3 is TGCAGTGCTAGAGGTGTGGAGACCCAGTACTTC. Protein sequence: CSARGVETQYF.

The genes are TRBV25-1 and TRBJ2-5; D remains unclear. The CDR3 sequence is 12 residues long. V lost 8 bases and J 7 bases, leaving 14 bases between the germline ends. The germline V gene has CDR1 MGHDK and CDR2 SYGVNS. CDR3 amino acids: CASPLRPGTQYF. As DNA, the CDR3 is TGTGCCAGCCCCTTGCGGCCGGGGACCCAGTACTTC.

Many counts were recorded for this clonotype. V and J are TRBV5-1 and TRBJ2-7; D is perhaps TRBD1 or TRBD2 (6 bases each). The V end was cut by 1 base, the J end by 3 bases, with 14 bases between. Per germline, CDR1 SGHRS and CDR2 YFSETQ. The CDR3 spans 15 residues. For the CDR3, the DNA is TGCGCCAGCAGCTTGTCCGGGGGCTTCTACTACGAGCAGTACTTC. Translated, it gives CASSLSGGFYYEQYF.

The genes are TRBV13 and TRBJ2-1; TRBD2 aligns across 8 bases. J gave up 4 bases and V 5 bases, and 10 bases lay outside the gene matches. This CDR3 is built from 16 residues. Germline lookup yields CDR1 PRHDT and CDR2 FYEKMQ (reference sequence). The CDR3 spells CASSESSGREYNEQFF. Here the CDR3 DNA reads TGTGCCAGCAGCGAAAGCAGCGGGAGAGAATACAATGAGCAGTTCTTC.

J is TRBJ2-3 and V is TRBV20-1, with 7 bases that match TRBD1. Unmatched junction bases numbered 4, after V lost 5 bases and J lost 5 bases. Germline CDR1 and CDR2: DFQATT and SNEGSKA (reference sequence). The CDR3 is 12 residues long. CDR3 amino acids: CSALNRGDTQYF. CDR3 in DNA: TGCAGTGCTCTAAACAGGGGAGATACGCAGTATTTT.

The chain joins TRBV30 to TRBJ2-6, with TRBD2 as a possible D gene (7 bases). Germline lookup yields CDR1 GTSNPN and CDR2 SVGIG (reference sequence). Deletions cut 0 bases from V and 2 bases from J, with 11 bases between. The CDR3 spans 16 residues. DNA of the CDR3: TGTGCCTGGAGTGTAGGGGGGGGCACTGGGGCCAACGTCCTGACTTTC. This sequence encodes CAWSVGGGTGANVLTF.